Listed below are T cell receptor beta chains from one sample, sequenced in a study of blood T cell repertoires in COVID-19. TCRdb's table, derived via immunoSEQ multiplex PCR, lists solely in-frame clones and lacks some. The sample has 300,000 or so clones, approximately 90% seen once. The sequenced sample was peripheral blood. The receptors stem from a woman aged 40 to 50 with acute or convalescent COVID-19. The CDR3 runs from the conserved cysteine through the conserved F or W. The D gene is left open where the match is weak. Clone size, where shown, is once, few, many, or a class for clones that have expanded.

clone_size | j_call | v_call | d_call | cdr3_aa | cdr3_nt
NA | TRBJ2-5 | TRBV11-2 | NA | CASSSAVGWAETQYF | TGTGCCAGCAGCTCTGCCGTTGGGTGGGCGGAGACCCAGTACTTC
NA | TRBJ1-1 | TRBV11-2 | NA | CASSPGGGRRTEAFF | TGTGCCAGCAGCCCCGGAGGAGGGAGGAGAACTGAAGCTTTCTTT
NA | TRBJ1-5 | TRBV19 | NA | CASRDGGQPQHF | TGTGCCAGTAGGGACGGGGGGCAGCCCCAGCATTTT
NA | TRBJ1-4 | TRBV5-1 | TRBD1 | CASSSRGHRVNEKLFF | TGCGCCAGCAGCTCTAGGGGGCACCGAGTGAATGAAAAACTGTTTTTT
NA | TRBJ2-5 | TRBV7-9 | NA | CASRKHGSGETQYF | TGTGCCAGCAGGAAACACGGCTCAGGAGAGACCCAGTACTTC
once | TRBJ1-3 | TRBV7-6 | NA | CASSLTGQPTGTIYF | TGTGCCAGCAGCTTAACCGGTCAGCCAACAGGCACCATATATTTT
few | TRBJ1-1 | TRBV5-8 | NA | CASRPGWGQGQTEAFF | TGTGCCAGCAGACCCGGGTGGGGGCAGGGGCAAACTGAAGCTTTCTTT
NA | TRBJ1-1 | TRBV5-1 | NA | CASSLGLPNTEAFF | TGCGCCAGCAGCCTCGGGTTACCGAACACTGAAGCTTTCTTT
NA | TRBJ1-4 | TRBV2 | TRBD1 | CASRYQGQNNEKLFF | TGTGCCAGCCGCTACCAGGGACAGAATAATGAAAAACTGTTTTTT
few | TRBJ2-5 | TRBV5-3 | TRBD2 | CATLGQASGSPGETQYF | TGTGCCACCCTCGGGCAGGCTAGCGGTTCCCCCGGGGAGACCCAGTACTTC
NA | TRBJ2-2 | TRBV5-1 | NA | CASSLNAANTGELFF | TGCGCCAGCAGCTTGAACGCGGCGAACACCGGGGAGCTGTTTTTT
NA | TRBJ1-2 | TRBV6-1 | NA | CASSEAQTLLYGYTF | TGTGCCAGCAGTGAAGCGCAGACATTACTCTATGGCTACACCTTC
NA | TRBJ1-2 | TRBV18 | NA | CASSPNVDRNYGYTF | TGTGCCAGCTCACCCAACGTAGACAGGAACTATGGCTACACCTTC
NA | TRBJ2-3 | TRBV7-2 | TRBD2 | CASSPAWLAGGYTDTQYF | TGTGCCAGCAGCCCAGCTTGGCTAGCGGGGGGATACACAGATACGCAGTATTTT
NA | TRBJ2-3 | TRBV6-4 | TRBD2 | CASSDGTSGGADTQYF | TGTGCCAGCAGTGACGGCACTAGCGGGGGAGCAGATACGCAGTATTTT
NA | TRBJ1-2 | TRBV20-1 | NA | CSASTAYGYTF | TGCAGTGCTTCGACAGCCTATGGCTACACCTTC
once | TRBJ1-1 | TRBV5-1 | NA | CASSFNRRTEAFF | TGCGCCAGCAGCTTCAACAGGCGTACTGAAGCTTTCTTT
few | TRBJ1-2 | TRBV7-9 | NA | CASSVGANFTF | TGTGCCAGCAGCGTAGGGGCTAACTTCACCTTC
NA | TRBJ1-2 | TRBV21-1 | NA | CASSNHPREDNHGYTF | TGTGCCAGCAGCAACCACCCCAGGGAAGATAATCATGGCTACACCTTC
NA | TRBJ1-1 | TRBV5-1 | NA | CASSLGRFGNTEAFF | TGCGCCAGCAGCTTGGGGAGGTTTGGGAACACTGAAGCTTTCTTT
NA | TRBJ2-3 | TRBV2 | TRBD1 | CASSAGQGAIDTQYF | TGTGCCAGCAGTGCGGGACAGGGGGCAATAGATACGCAGTATTTT
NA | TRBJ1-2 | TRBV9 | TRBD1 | CASSVGTGEYGYTF | TGTGCCAGCAGCGTCGGGACAGGGGAGTATGGCTACACCTTC
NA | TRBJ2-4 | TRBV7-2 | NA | CASSFKGENIQYF | TGTGCCAGCAGCTTTAAGGGGGAAAACATTCAGTACTTC
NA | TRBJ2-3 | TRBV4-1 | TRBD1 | CASSPEGQADLKVRDTQYF | TGCGCCAGCAGCCCGGAGGGACAGGCGGACCTAAAAGTAAGAGATACGCAGTATTTT
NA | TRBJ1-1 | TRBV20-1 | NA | CSARQDTEAFF | TGCAGTGCACGACAGGACACTGAAGCTTTCTTT
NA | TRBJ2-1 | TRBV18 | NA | CASSPAQGVYNEQFF | TGTGCCAGCTCACCGGCACAGGGAGTCTACAATGAGCAGTTCTTC
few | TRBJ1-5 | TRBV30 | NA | CAWSGGLQGQPQHF | TGTGCCTGGAGTGGGGGCCTTCAGGGCCAGCCCCAGCATTTT
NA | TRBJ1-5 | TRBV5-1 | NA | CASSKEGGPNQPQHF | TGCGCCAGCAGCAAGGAAGGGGGACCCAATCAGCCCCAGCATTTT
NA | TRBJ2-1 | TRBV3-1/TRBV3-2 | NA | CASSPRAGGWNEQFF | TGTGCCAGCAGCCCGCGGGCTGGGGGGTGGAATGAGCAGTTCTTC
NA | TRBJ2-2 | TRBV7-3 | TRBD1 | CASSRTGTGPGELFF | TGTGCCAGCAGCCGCACCGGGACAGGGCCCGGGGAGCTGTTTTTT
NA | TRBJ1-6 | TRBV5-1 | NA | CASSPAVSGFNSPLHF | TGCGCCAGCAGCCCCGCTGTGTCGGGGTTCAATTCACCCCTCCACTTT
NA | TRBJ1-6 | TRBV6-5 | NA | CASKRGSYNSPLHF | TGTGCCAGCAAAAGGGGATCCTATAATTCACCCCTCCACTTT
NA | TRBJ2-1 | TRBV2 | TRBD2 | CASSSGGPNEQFF | TGTGCCAGCAGCAGCGGGGGCCCGAATGAGCAGTTCTTC
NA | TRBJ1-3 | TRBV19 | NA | CASSQDTIYF | TGTGCCAGTAGTCAGGACACCATATATTTT
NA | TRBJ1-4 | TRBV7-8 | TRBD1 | CASSPGQFNEKLFF | TGTGCCAGCAGCCCGGGACAGTTTAATGAAAAACTGTTTTTT
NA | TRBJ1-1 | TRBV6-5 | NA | CASSYLGGAEAFF | TGTGCCAGCAGTTACCTCGGCGGGGCTGAGGCTTTCTTT
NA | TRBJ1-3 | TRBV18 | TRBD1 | CASSPPGLDRAGNTIYF | TGTGCCAGCTCACCACCGGGGTTGGACAGGGCTGGAAACACCATATATTTT
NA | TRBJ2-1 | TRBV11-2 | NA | CASSSDTTSYNEQFF | TGTGCCAGCAGCTCAGACACTACATCCTACAATGAGCAGTTCTTC
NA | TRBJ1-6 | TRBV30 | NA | CACTREQSPLHF | TGTGCCTGCACGAGGGAACAATCACCCCTCCACTTT
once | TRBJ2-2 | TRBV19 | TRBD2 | CASNSLNLGLRNTGELFF | TGTGCCAGTAATTCATTAAATTTGGGACTACGTAACACCGGGGAGCTGTTTTTT
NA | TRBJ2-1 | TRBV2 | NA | CASRYYGEQFF | TGTGCCAGCAGATACTACGGTGAGCAGTTCTTC
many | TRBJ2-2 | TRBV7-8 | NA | CASSLEVRSINTGELFF | TGTGCCAGCAGCTTAGAGGTCAGGTCCATTAACACCGGGGAGCTGTTTTTT
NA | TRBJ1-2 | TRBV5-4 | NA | CASSFLSAGGGGYTF | TGTGCCAGCAGCTTCTTGTCGGCGGGGGGTGGTGGCTACACCTTC
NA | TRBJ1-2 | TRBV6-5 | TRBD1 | CASTEQGYRDGYTF | TGTGCCAGCACCGAACAGGGGTATCGGGACGGCTACACCTTC
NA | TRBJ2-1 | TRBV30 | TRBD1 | CAWRAGTGVREQFF | TGTGCCTGGAGGGCCGGGACAGGGGTTCGGGAGCAGTTCTTC
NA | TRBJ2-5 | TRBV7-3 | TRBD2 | CASSSTGTSGGKTQYF | TGTGCCAGCAGTTCGACCGGGACTAGCGGGGGAAAGACCCAGTACTTC
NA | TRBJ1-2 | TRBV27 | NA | CASSLLNSNYGYTF | TGTGCCAGCAGTTTATTAAACAGTAACTATGGCTACACCTTC
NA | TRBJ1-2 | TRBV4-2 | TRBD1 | CASSPTGDRGWGYTF | TGTGCCAGCAGCCCTACTGGAGACAGGGGATGGGGCTACACCTTC